This T cell receptor (beta chain) came from a study of blood T cell repertoires in COVID-19. Study in general: COVID-19 samples collected from the United States, Italy and Spain covered acute and convalescent phases.

The table came from immunoSEQ multiplex PCR; TCRdb's copy has only in-frame clones and leaves some out. The sample lists 250,000 or so clones, 80% to 90% seen once, with less than 3% in the top ten. The CDR3 is 14 residues long. CDR1 is SGDLS and CDR2 is YYNGEE in the germline V gene. The germline V and J ends were trimmed by 0 bases and 1 base, with 7 bases remaining between them. This clone was detected a few times. Input material: peripheral blood. V and J are TRBV9 and TRBJ1-1; maybe TRBD1 (5 bases). This receptor was obtained from a young woman with active or convalescent COVID-19. The CDR3 nucleotides are TGTGCCAGCAGCGTAGGCAGGGCGAACACTGAAGCTTTCTTT. Its protein is CASSVGRANTEAFF.